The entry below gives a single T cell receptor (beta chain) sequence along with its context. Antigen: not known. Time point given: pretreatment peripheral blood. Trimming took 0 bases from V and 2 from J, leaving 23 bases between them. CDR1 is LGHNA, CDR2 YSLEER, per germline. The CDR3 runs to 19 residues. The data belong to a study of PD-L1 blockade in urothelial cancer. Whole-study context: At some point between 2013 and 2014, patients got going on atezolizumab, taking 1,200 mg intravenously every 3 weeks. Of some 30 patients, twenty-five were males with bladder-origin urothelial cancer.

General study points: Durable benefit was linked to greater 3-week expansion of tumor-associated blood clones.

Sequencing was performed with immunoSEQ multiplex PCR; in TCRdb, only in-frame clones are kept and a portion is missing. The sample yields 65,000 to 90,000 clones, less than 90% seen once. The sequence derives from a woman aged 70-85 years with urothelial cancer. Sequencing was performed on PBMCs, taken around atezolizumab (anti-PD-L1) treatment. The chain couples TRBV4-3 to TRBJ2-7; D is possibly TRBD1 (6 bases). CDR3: CASSQDYASEGGGPYEQYF. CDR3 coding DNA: TGCGCCAGCAGCCAAGATTACGCTTCTGAGGGTGGGGGCCCCTACGAGCAGTACTTC.